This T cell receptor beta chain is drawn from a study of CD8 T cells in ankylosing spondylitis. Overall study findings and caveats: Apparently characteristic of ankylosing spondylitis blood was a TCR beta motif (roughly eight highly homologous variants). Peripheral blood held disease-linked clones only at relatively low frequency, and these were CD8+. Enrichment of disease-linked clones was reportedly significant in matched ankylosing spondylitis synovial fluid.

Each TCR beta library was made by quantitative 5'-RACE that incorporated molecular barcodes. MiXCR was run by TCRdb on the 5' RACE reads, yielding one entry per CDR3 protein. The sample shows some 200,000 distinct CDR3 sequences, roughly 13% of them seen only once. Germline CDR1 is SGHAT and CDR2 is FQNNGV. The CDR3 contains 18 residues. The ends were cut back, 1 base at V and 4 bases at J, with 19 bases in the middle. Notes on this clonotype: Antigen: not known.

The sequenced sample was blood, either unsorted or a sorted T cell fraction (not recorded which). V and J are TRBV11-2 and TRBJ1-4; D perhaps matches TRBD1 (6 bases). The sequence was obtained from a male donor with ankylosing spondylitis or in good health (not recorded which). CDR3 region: CASSLVGDTTIFNEKLFF. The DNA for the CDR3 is TGTGCCAGCAGCTTAGTCGGGGACACGACCATCTTTAATGAAAAACTGTTTTTT.